This TCR beta chain is drawn from a study of neurological immune-mediated disorders. The CDR3 has 12 residues. CDR1 WSHSY and CDR2 SAAADI come from the germline V gene. V gave up 6 bases and J gave up 6 bases; unmatched junction bases: 3. Time point given: longitudinal time-point 3. Source material was 2 million unsorted PBMCs, stored at -80 °C in RNAlater. The cDNA was generated by 5'RACE with 10-nucleotide random UMIs. TCRdb passed the 5' RACE reads through MiXCR, listing each CDR3 protein once. The table lists more than 100,000 distinct CDR3 sequences, 9.5% to 14% of them singletons. The chain uses TRBV10-2 and TRBJ2-7; TRBD1 aligns across 9 bases. This sequence was found in a female donor with HTLV-1-associated myelopathy (HAM/TSP). Sequences were obtained from PBMCs. CDR3 in amino acids: CASRQGASEQYF. The CDR3 region has the DNA TGCGCCAGCAGACAGGGGGCGAGCGAGCAGTACTTC.